The 28 T cell receptor beta chains given below trace back to one sample, sequenced in a study of cytomegalovirus exposure and HLA in healthy donors. Here immunoSEQ multiplex PCR was the method, and the copy in TCRdb shows in-frame clones only, minus some. The data hold roughly 150,000 clones, with more than 85% observed a single time. Sequences were obtained from PBMCs. The receptor source for this set is a man aged 18 to 30 in good health and CMV-seronegative.

The chain employs TRBV11-2 and TRBJ1-2; no clear D. Between the trimmed V and J ends, which lost 3 bases and 6 bases, there was a span of 5 bases. The CDR3 spans 11 residues. Germline CDR1 is SGHAT and CDR2 is FQNNGV. CDR3 coding DNA: TGTGCCAGCAGCTTTCGGGATGGCTACACCTTC. This sequence encodes CASSFRDGYTF.

The chain links TRBV6-5 to TRBJ1-5; 7 positions match TRBD1. V trimming: 6 bases; J trimming: 0 bases; junction bases outside the gene matches: 2. CDR1 and CDR2 from the germline V gene are MNHEY and SVGAGI. The CDR3 consists of 14 residues. The CDR3 region is CASRSGGSNQPQHF. In DNA form, the CDR3 reads TGTGCCAGCAGATCAGGGGGTAGCAATCAGCCCCAGCATTTT.

This chain uses TRBV5-1 with TRBJ1-3, with D unclear. The CDR3 covers 15 residues. Germline V lookup: CDR1 SGHRS, CDR2 YFSETQ. Deletions cut 5 bases from V and 3 bases from J, with 15 bases between. The CDR3 spells CASRTEGGGGNTIYF. CDR3 nucleotides: TGCGCCAGCAGAACGGAGGGAGGCGGTGGAAACACCATATATTTT.

V and J are TRBV7-3 and TRBJ1-2; TRBD1 matches at 12 bases. The germline gives CDR1 SGHTA, CDR2 FQGTGA. Trimming removed 4 bases from V and 7 bases from J; junction bases left unmatched: 4. This CDR3 is built from 14 residues. CDR3 sequence (DNA): TGTGCCAGCAGCTGGGGACAGGGGGCGTTTGGCTACACCTTC. This encodes CASSWGQGAFGYTF.

J is TRBJ1-1 and V is TRBV6-1; D gene unclear. The V gene lost 8 bases and the J gene lost 0 bases, with 10 bases spanning the gap. Germline CDR1 reads MNHNS; CDR2 reads SASEGT. CDR3 length: 13 amino acids. The CDR3 sequence: CASLTPMNTEAFF. In nucleotides, the CDR3 is TGTGCCAGCCTTACACCGATGAACACTGAAGCTTTCTTT.

The chain links TRBV19 to TRBJ2-4, with TRBD1 matching 8 bases. CDR1 LNHDA and CDR2 SQIVND come from the germline V gene (reference sequence). With V trimmed by 6 bases and J by 3 bases, 7 bases remained unmatched. This CDR3 is built from 15 residues. Here the CDR3 DNA reads TGTGCCAGTAGGAAGGACAGGGTGGTCAAAAACATTCAGTACTTC. Translation: CASRKDRVVKNIQYF. Combining the CDR3 with reference TRBV19 and TRBJ2-4 gives the whole variable domain DGGITQSPKYLFRKEGQNVTLSCEQNLNHDAMYWYRQDPGQGLRLIYYSQIVNDFQKGDIAEGYSVSREKKESFPLTVTSAQKNPTAFYLCASRKDRVVKNIQYFGAGTRLSVL.

The chain employs TRBV29-1 and TRBJ1-1, with 7 bases matching TRBD1. V lost 1 base and J lost 5; bases outside the gene matches: 1. This CDR3 is built from 12 residues. Germline V gene data show CDR1 as SQVTM and CDR2 as ANQGSEA. As DNA, the CDR3 is TGCAGCGTTGAAGTACAGGGGACTGAAGCTTTCTTT. Its translation is CSVEVQGTEAFF.

The rearrangement joins TRBV5-4 to TRBJ2-5, with 8 bases that match TRBD2. J gave up 1 base and V 4 bases, and 3 bases lay outside the gene matches. Per germline, CDR1 SGHNT and CDR2 YYREEE (reference sequence). The CDR3 covers 14 residues. For the CDR3, the DNA is TGTGCCAGCAGCCGGACTAGCAGCCAAGAGACCCAGTACTTC. It encodes CASSRTSSQETQYF.

This rearrangement joins TRBV28 to TRBJ1-1, with D possibly matching TRBD1 (5 bases). Trimming removed 6 bases at V and 4 bases at J, with 9 bases between. The CDR3 covers 12 residues. CDR1 MDHEN and CDR2 SYDVKM come from the germline V gene. The CDR3 is CASRRQSTEAFF. The CDR3 DNA reads as TGTGCCAGCAGAAGACAGAGCACTGAAGCTTTCTTT.

This clone has only a few counts. V is TRBV6-5 and J is TRBJ1-5, with 9 bases aligning to TRBD1. Germline V gene sequence: CDR1 MNHEY, CDR2 SVGAGI. CDR3 length: 14 residues. Unmatched junction bases numbered 5, after V lost 5 bases and J lost 6 bases. CDR3 sequence: CASSGTGQGQPQHF. The CDR3 region has the DNA TGTGCCAGCAGTGGGACAGGGCAGGGTCAGCCCCAGCATTTT.

The V gene is TRBV10-3, the J gene TRBJ2-7; 9 bases agree with TRBD2. The CDR3 runs 15 residues. Per germline, CDR1 ENHRY and CDR2 SYGVKD. V was pared by 3 bases and J by 2 bases, with 5 bases of the junction left unmatched. CDR3 loop: CAISDPRLAAYEQYV. The CDR3 DNA reads TGTGCCATCAGTGACCCTCGACTAGCGGCCTACGAGCAGTACGTC.

The chain carries TRBV7-8 and TRBJ2-7; 8 nucleotides agree with TRBD1. This CDR3 has 15 amino acids. The V segment lost 3 bases and the J segment 2 bases; nucleotides outside the gene matches: 6. In germline, CDR1 is SGHVS, CDR2 FQNEAQ. The CDR3 sequence is CASSLDRATAYEQYF. The CDR3 DNA is TGTGCCAGCAGCTTGGACAGGGCTACAGCCTACGAGCAGTACTTC.

The J gene is TRBJ2-3, the V gene TRBV7-8; 9 positions agree with TRBD1. Germline assignment: CDR1 SGHVS and CDR2 FQNEAQ. The CDR3 runs 17 residues. Trimming cost V 1 base and J 7 bases; bases outside gene matches: 12. The CDR3 nucleotides are TGTGCCAGCAGCTTAGGGCCCCAGGGACAGGGTCTATATACGCAGTATTTT. Its protein is CASSLGPQGQGLYTQYF.

The rearrangement joins TRBV5-1 to TRBJ2-1, with TRBD1 matching 8 bases. Germline values: CDR1 SGHRS, CDR2 YFSETQ. The CDR3 is 13 residues long. Germline trimming cut 0 bases from V and 9 bases from J; bases unmatched to any gene: 2. CDR3 DNA: TGCGCCAGCAGCTTGGTACAGGGGGGTGAGCAGTTCTTC. It encodes CASSLVQGGEQFF.

The chain employs TRBV7-8 and TRBJ1-2; 8 bases are shared with TRBD1. The germline V gene encodes CDR1 SGHVS and CDR2 FQNEAQ. The CDR3 spans 15 residues. J lost 1 base, V lost 5 bases, and 6 bases had no gene match. CDR3 nucleotides: TGTGCCAGCAGCCCTAGGACAGGGAATAACTATGGCTACACCTTC. This codes for CASSPRTGNNYGYTF.

The genes are TRBV5-6 and TRBJ1-1; no definite D call. V lost 0 bases to trimming and J lost 6 bases, with 24 bases between them. From germline, CDR1 is SGHDT and CDR2 YYEEEE. There are 18 residues in the CDR3. CDR3 protein: CASSLGRGRRERVPEAFF. The CDR3 nucleotides are TGTGCCAGCAGCTTGGGGCGAGGCAGGAGGGAACGGGTCCCTGAAGCTTTCTTT.

The gene calls are TRBV7-7 and TRBJ2-5; weak D call: TRBD1 (5 bases). The ends were cut back, 5 bases at V and 7 bases at J, with 17 bases in the middle. The CDR3 has 14 amino acids. The germline V gene has CDR1 SSHAT and CDR2 FNYEAQ (reference sequence). Written as DNA, the CDR3 is TGTGCCAGCAGCCCAGACAGCCCCCCAGGGACCCAGTACTTC. It encodes CASSPDSPPGTQYF. Using reference TRBV7-7 and TRBJ2-5 for the parts outside the CDR3, the full variable domain is GAGVSQSPRYKVTKRGQDVTLRCDPISSHATLYWYQQALGQGPEFLTYFNYEAQPDKSGLPSDRFSAERPEGSISTLTIQRTEQRDSAMYRCASSPDSPPGTQYFGPGTRLLVL.

The chain joins TRBV20-1 to TRBJ1-1; weak D call: TRBD1 (6 bases). Per germline, CDR1 DFQATT and CDR2 SNEGSKA (reference sequence). Trimming took off 3 bases at V and 6 bases at J, with 8 bases between the two ends. CDR3 length equals 11 residues. The CDR3 coding sequence is TGCAGTGCTAGCAGGGGATCTGAAGCTTTCTTT. This encodes CSASRGSEAFF.

This chain links TRBV5-4 with TRBJ2-6; D possibly corresponds to TRBD2 (6 bases). Germline V gives CDR1 SGHNT, CDR2 YYREEE (reference sequence). The CDR3 sequence is 16 residues long. V lost 4 bases and J 0 bases, leaving 11 bases between the germline ends. For the CDR3, the DNA is TGTGCCAGCAGCGGCGGGATTTCCTCTGGGGCCAACGTCCTGACTTTC. Protein: CASSGGISSGANVLTF.

This chain links TRBV27 with TRBJ1-6; TRBD1 matches 7 bases. This CDR3 comprises 13 residues. The germline CDR1 and CDR2 sequences are MNHEY and SMNVEV (reference sequence). J gave up 8 bases and V 6 bases, and 4 bases lay outside the gene matches. CDR3 sequence reads: CASRRDRDSPLHF. The CDR3 DNA reads TGTGCCAGCAGGCGCGACAGGGATTCACCCCTCCACTTT.

The CDR3 loop reads CATRRTGPEGYTF. CDR3 DNA: TGTGCCACCCGTAGGACAGGGCCAGAAGGCTACACCTTC. The chain uses TRBV2 and TRBJ1-2, with 8 nucleotides matching TRBD1. The germline V gene encodes CDR1 SNHLY and CDR2 FYNNEI. Unmatched junction bases numbered 12, after V lost 10 bases and J lost 8 bases. The CDR3 loop spans 13 amino acids. The whole variable domain, remainder taken from reference TRBV2 and TRBJ1-2, is EPEVTQTPSHQVTQMGQEVILRCVPISNHLYFYWYRQILGQKVEFLVSFYNNEISEKSEIFDDQFSVERPDGSNFTLKIRSTKLEDSAMYFCATRRTGPEGYTFGSGTRLTVV.

The J gene is TRBJ1-1, the V gene TRBV27; D might be TRBD1 (6 bases). Trimming removed 5 bases from V and 5 bases from J, with 15 bases in between. Germline V lookup: CDR1 MNHEY, CDR2 SMNVEV (reference sequence). This CDR3 is 14 amino acids long. The CDR3 spells CASSTYRDGTEAFF. The CDR3 nucleotides read TGTGCCAGCAGTACCTACAGGGATGGGACTGAAGCTTTCTTT.

V usage is TRBV19 and J usage is TRBJ2-7; D possibly corresponds to TRBD2 (6 bases). Trimming removed 4 bases from V and 3 bases from J, with 13 bases in between. This CDR3 contains 14 residues. Per germline, CDR1 LNHDA and CDR2 SQIVND (reference sequence). The CDR3 sequence is CASSKEGNSYEQYF. The CDR3 DNA follows: TGTGCCAGTAGTAAGGAGGGGAATAGCTACGAGCAGTACTTC.

The J gene is TRBJ2-1, the V gene TRBV29-1, with TRBD1 identical over 11 bases. V was clipped by 3 bases and J by 5 bases; unmatched bases: 0. From germline, CDR1 is SQVTM and CDR2 ANQGSEA. This CDR3 spans 13 amino acids. The DNA for the CDR3 is TGCAGCGTTGAGGGACAGGGGGACAATGAGCAGTTCTTC. This sequence encodes CSVEGQGDNEQFF.

V and J are TRBV7-8 and TRBJ2-7; 7 bases are a match to TRBD1. V trimming: 5 bases; J trimming: 2 bases; junction bases outside the gene matches: 9. The germline CDR1 and CDR2 sequences are SGHVS and FQNEAQ. This CDR3 has 15 residues. The DNA of the CDR3 is TGTGCCAGCAGCGGAGGCGAGGGGGCCACCTACGAGCAGTACGTC. Translating it yields CASSGGEGATYEQYV.

The chain couples TRBV9 to TRBJ1-2; D call uncertain. V was shortened by 5 bases and J by 5 bases, with 7 bases between the two germline ends. The germline gives CDR1 SGDLS, CDR2 YYNGEE. The CDR3 runs 11 residues. This chain's CDR3 is CASSPGYGYTF. The DNA for the CDR3 is TGTGCCAGCAGTCCGGGGTATGGCTACACCTTC.

This clone was counted a single time. The chain uses TRBV29-1 and TRBJ2-2, with D perhaps matching TRBD1 (6 bases). The CDR3 sequence is 16 residues long. Trimming pared 5 bases from V and 4 bases from J, leaving 20 bases between. The germline V gene has CDR1 SQVTM and CDR2 ANQGSEA. The CDR3 protein is CSVRTSGTQGTGELFF. CDR3 nucleotides: TGCAGCGTTCGCACGTCCGGGACACAAGGCACCGGGGAGCTGTTTTTT.

The chain is built from TRBV5-1 and TRBJ2-7, with D possibly TRBD1 on 5 matching bases. The CDR3 is 15 amino acids. Germline values: CDR1 SGHRS, CDR2 YFSETQ. V was cut by 5 bases and J by 1 base, with 16 bases left in between. CDR3 region: CASRDNLAGSYEQYF. CDR3 DNA: TGCGCCAGCAGGGATAATTTGGCAGGGTCCTACGAGCAGTACTTC. Full variable domain (rest looked up from reference TRBV5-1 and TRBJ2-7): KAGVTQTPRYLIKTRGQQVTLSCSPISGHRSVSWYQQTPGQGLQFLFEYFSETQRNKGNFPGRFSGRQFSNSRSEMNVSTLELGDSALYLCASRDNLAGSYEQYFGPGTRLTVT.